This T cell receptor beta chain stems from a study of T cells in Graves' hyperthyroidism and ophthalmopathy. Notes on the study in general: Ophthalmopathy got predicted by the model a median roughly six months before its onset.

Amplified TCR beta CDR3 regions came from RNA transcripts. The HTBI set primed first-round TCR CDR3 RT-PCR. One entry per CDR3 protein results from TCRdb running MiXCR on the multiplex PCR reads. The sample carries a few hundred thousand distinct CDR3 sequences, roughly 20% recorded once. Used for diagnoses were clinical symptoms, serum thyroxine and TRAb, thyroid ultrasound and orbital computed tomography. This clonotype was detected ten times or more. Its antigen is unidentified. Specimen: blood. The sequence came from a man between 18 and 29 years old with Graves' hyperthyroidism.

CDR3: CASRGVGNTEAFF. In DNA form, the CDR3 reads TGTGCCAGTAGGGGCGTTGGGAACACTGAAGCTTTCTTT. The genes are TRBV19 and TRBJ1-1; D uncertain. Trimming stripped 6 bases from V and 1 base from J, with 9 bases between. CDR3 length equals 13 residues. CDR1 is LNHDA and CDR2 is SQIVND in the germline V gene (reference sequence).